A single sample is the source of the 32 T cell receptor beta chains below, sequenced in a study of identical twins. TCRdb independently ran MiXCR on the 5' RACE reads; one entry per CDR3 protein. This table holds approximately 670,000 distinct CDR3 sequences, over 5% found once. What was sequenced was naive T cells sorted from blood. All receptors derive from a man younger than 35 in good health.

This clonotype was recorded a few times. V is TRBV2 and J is TRBJ2-7, with D unclear. CDR3 length equals 12 residues. Germline V gene lookup returns CDR1 SNHLY and CDR2 FYNNEI. Trimming took off 8 bases at V and 3 bases at J, with 11 bases between the two ends. The CDR3 nucleotides read TGTGCCAGCCGACTCTCGGACTACGAGCAGTACGTC. This translates into CASRLSDYEQYV.

Many counts were recorded for this clonotype. This chain connects TRBV6-5 to TRBJ2-1, with TRBD2 matching 9 bases. The germline gives CDR1 MNHEY, CDR2 SVGAGI. V trimming: 2 bases; J trimming: 0 bases; junction bases outside the gene matches: 5. The CDR3 length is 17 residues. The CDR3 loop is CASSYLTSGPSYNEQFF. Here the CDR3 DNA reads TGTGCCAGCAGTTACCTCACTAGCGGGCCCTCCTACAATGAGCAGTTCTTC.

This clonotype was seen ten or more times. The J gene is TRBJ2-7, the V gene TRBV28; 9 bases map to TRBD1. Germline-derived CDR1 and CDR2 are MDHEN and SYDVKM. V lost 6 bases and J lost 2; bases outside the gene matches: 2. This CDR3 spans 13 amino acids. Written as DNA, the CDR3 is TGTGCCAGCAGGGGGACAGGGACCTACGAGCAGTACTTC. It encodes CASRGTGTYEQYF.

This clonotype was seen only a few times. V gene TRBV20-1 combines with J gene TRBJ2-2; TRBD2 matches 14 bases. Germline V gene sequence: CDR1 DFQATT, CDR2 SNEGSKA (reference sequence). J gave up 4 bases and V 3 bases, and 16 bases lay outside the gene matches. This CDR3 comprises 20 residues. CDR3 sequence: CSASFTPGTSGRTGTGELFF. CDR3 coding DNA: TGCAGTGCTAGTTTCACTCCAGGGACTAGCGGGAGAACGGGCACCGGGGAGCTGTTTTTT.

This chain joins TRBV27 and TRBJ2-7, with D perhaps TRBD1 or TRBD2 (6 bases each). With 7 bases removed from V and 4 bases from J, the gap between germline ends came to 11 bases. This CDR3 spans 12 amino acids. The germline gives CDR1 MNHEY, CDR2 SMNVEV (reference sequence). CDR3: CASNGGGYEQYV. CDR3 in DNA: TGTGCCAGCAATGGAGGGGGGTACGAGCAGTACGTC.

This clonotype was observed at least ten times. This chain uses TRBV12-3 or TRBV12-4 with TRBJ2-5, with 7 bases matching TRBD1. V was pared by 6 bases and J by 4 bases, with 8 bases of the junction left unmatched. This CDR3 contains 14 residues. DNA of the CDR3: TGTGCCAGCAGACTAACGGGACAGTTAGAGACCCAGTACTTC. It is translated as CASRLTGQLETQYF.

This clonotype was seen ten or more times. The chain couples TRBV12-3 or TRBV12-4 to TRBJ1-2; tentatively, D is TRBD1 (6 bases). There are 14 residues in the CDR3. V dropped 6 bases and J dropped 1 base, with 12 bases sitting between them. The CDR3 spells CASRKSGVNYGYTF. Here the CDR3 DNA reads TGTGCCAGCAGGAAGTCAGGGGTTAACTATGGCTACACCTTC.

V and J are TRBV3-1 and TRBJ2-1; TRBD2 aligns across 7 bases. The ends lost 5 bases at V and 2 bases at J; junction bases unmatched: 9. The CDR3 contains 16 residues. In germline, CDR1 is LGHDT, CDR2 YNNKEL (reference sequence). The CDR3: CASSDPSGRTYNEQFF. In DNA form, the CDR3 reads TGTGCCAGCAGCGACCCTAGCGGCCGAACCTACAATGAGCAGTTCTTC.

Notes on this clonotype: The germline gene is not matched at one end of the junction; a read error may be the cause. The chain combines TRBV5-1 with TRBJ2-1; TRBD2 aligns across 13 bases. The germline gives CDR1 SGHRS, CDR2 YFSETQ. The CDR3 is made up of 19 amino acids. CDR3 DNA sequence: TGCGACAGCAGCTTTTACGGGACTAGCGGGGTCCTCTCCTACAATGAGCAGTTCTTC. Amino acid sequence: CDSSFYGTSGVLSYNEQFF.

The chain recombines TRBV11-3 with TRBJ2-1; 11 bases fit TRBD2. The CDR3 sequence is 17 residues long. The germline V gene has CDR1 SGHNT and CDR2 YENEEA. The J segment lost 2 bases and the V segment lost 1 base, leaving 4 bases of the junction unmatched. CDR3 sequence (DNA): TGTGCCAGCAGCTTAGGACTAGCGGGAACCACCTACAATGAGCAGTTCTTC. It translates to CASSLGLAGTTYNEQFF.

This clonotype was observed many times. The chain carries TRBV29-1 and TRBJ2-2, with 8 positions matching TRBD1. This CDR3 comprises 14 residues. From germline, CDR1 is SQVTM and CDR2 ANQGSEA. After removal of 5 bases from V and 3 bases from J, the junction contained 5 bases not matched to a gene. CDR3 nucleotide sequence: TGCAGCGTTCGACAGGGGTTGGACACCGGGGAGCTGTTTTTT. Amino acid sequence: CSVRQGLDTGELFF.

Ten or more counts support this clonotype. The J gene is TRBJ2-2, the V gene TRBV20-1; 7 bases match TRBD1. Germline CDR1 and CDR2: DFQATT and SNEGSKA (reference sequence). The CDR3 length is 14 residues. After removal of 3 bases from V and 1 base from J, the junction contained 2 bases not matched to a gene. CDR3 sequence reads: CSASGTVNTGELFF. Here the CDR3 DNA reads TGCAGTGCTAGCGGGACAGTGAACACCGGGGAGCTGTTTTTT.

There are many counts of this clonotype. The chain recombines TRBV9 with TRBJ2-2, with D perhaps matching TRBD2 (6 bases). This CDR3 region has 13 residues. Trimming took 6 bases from V and 1 from J, leaving 7 bases between them. Looked up from germline, CDR1 is SGDLS and CDR2 is YYNGEE. Here the CDR3 reads CASTEGNTGELFF. The CDR3 nucleotides are TGTGCCAGCACGGAGGGGAACACCGGGGAGCTGTTTTTT.

This clonotype was seen only once. This may come from a read error, since a much larger clone is one base off. The V call is TRBV20-1, the J call TRBJ2-5, with D unclear. The length of the CDR3 is 13 residues. Germline lookup yields CDR1 DFQATT and CDR2 SNEGSKA (reference sequence). The CDR3 here is CCARPGVVETQYF. As DNA, the CDR3 is TGCTGTGCTAGACCTGGAGTAGTGGAGACCCAGTACTTC.

Ten or more counts support this clonotype. The chain is built from TRBV11-2 and TRBJ2-3; unclear D gene. This CDR3 region has 14 residues. V shed 1 base and J shed 2 bases, with 7 bases lying between them. Germline V gives CDR1 SGHAT, CDR2 FQNNGV. The CDR3 here is CASSLGPYTDTQYF. DNA for the CDR3: TGTGCCAGCAGCTTAGGGCCTTACACAGATACGCAGTATTTT.

The CDR3 DNA is TGTGCCAGTAGTATCACGACTAGCAGCACAGATACGCAGTATTTT. Its protein product is CASSITTSSTDTQYF. This chain connects TRBV19 to TRBJ2-3, with TRBD2 matching over 7 bases. The CDR3 length is 15 residues. Germline assignment: CDR1 LNHDA and CDR2 SQIVND (reference sequence). Losses at the gene ends were 3 bases for V and 0 bases for J; bases not matched to a gene: 3.

This clonotype has a count of ten or more. CDR3 nucleotides: TGCAGCGTTGATGCGTCTCCTTATGAGCAGTTCTTC. Amino acids: CSVDASPYEQFF. This chain uses TRBV29-1 with TRBJ2-1; D ambiguous. Germline CDR1 SQVTM, CDR2 ANQGSEA. V shed 3 bases and J shed 8 bases, with 11 bases lying between them. This CDR3 has 12 residues.

Ten or more counts support this clonotype. This chain uses TRBV12-3 or TRBV12-4 with TRBJ2-2; D uncertain. CDR3 length: 13 residues. Trimming stripped 3 bases from V and 8 bases from J, with 10 bases between. In DNA form, the CDR3 reads TGTGCCAGCAGTTTTAGTTGGGGTGGGGAGCTGTTTTTT. It translates to CASSFSWGGELFF.

This clonotype was seen only a few times. This chain uses TRBV10-3 with TRBJ1-6; no clear D. The germline CDR1 and CDR2 sequences are ENHRY and SYGVKD. CDR3 size: 13 residues. Trimming removed 2 bases from V and 7 bases from J, with 6 bases in between. The CDR3 spells CAISEPLNSPLHF. The CDR3 coding sequence is TGTGCCATCAGTGAGCCCTTAAATTCACCCCTCCACTTT.

This clonotype was counted between two and nine times. The chain has TRBV6-5 and TRBJ2-7; D remains unclear. Trimming removed 2 bases at V and 7 bases at J, with 15 bases between. CDR3 length equals 14 residues. The germline CDR1 and CDR2 sequences are MNHEY and SVGAGI. CDR3 region: CASSYVGPLGEQYF. CDR3 sequence (DNA): TGTGCCAGCAGTTACGTCGGACCCCTGGGAGAGCAGTACTTC.

This clonotype has a single count. V is TRBV5-4 and J is TRBJ2-1, with 15 nucleotides matching TRBD2. The germline gives CDR1 SGHNT, CDR2 YYREEE (reference sequence). The ends lost 0 bases at V and 6 bases at J; junction bases unmatched: 4. The CDR3 spans 17 residues. DNA for the CDR3: TGTGCCAGCAGCTTGGCCGGGACTAGCGGGAGGATCAATGAGCAGTTCTTC. It specifies CASSLAGTSGRINEQFF. Supplemented by reference TRBV5-4 and TRBJ2-1, the full variable domain reads ETGVTQSPTHLIKTRGQQVTLRCSSQSGHNTVSWYQQALGQGPQFIFQYYREEENGRGNFPPRFSGLQFPNYSSELNVNALELDDSALYLCASSLAGTSGRINEQFFGPGTRLTVL.

The chain employs TRBV11-2 and TRBJ2-1, with D unclear. CDR1 and CDR2 from the germline V gene are SGHAT and FQNNGV. V was clipped by 4 bases and J by 8 bases, with 18 bases between them. The CDR3 is 15 residues long. CDR3 loop: CASSSEAFIGDEQFF. In DNA form, the CDR3 reads TGTGCCAGCAGCTCCGAGGCGTTCATCGGCGATGAGCAGTTCTTC.

This clonotype was observed at least ten times. The chain uses TRBV20-1 and TRBJ2-3, with D hard to call. Germline V lookup: CDR1 DFQATT, CDR2 SNEGSKA (reference sequence). This CDR3 is built from 15 residues. The germline V and J ends were trimmed by 2 bases and 4 bases, with 16 bases remaining between them. The CDR3 DNA is TGCAGTGCTAGACCTAAGGCCCTTTGGTCAGATACGCAGTATTTT. It is translated as CSARPKALWSDTQYF.

At least ten counts were recorded for this clonotype. The V and J genes are TRBV5-1 and TRBJ2-1, with 7 bases identical to TRBD2. Trimming removed 4 bases from V and 7 bases from J; junction bases left unmatched: 2. The CDR3 extends over 12 amino acids. Germline assignment: CDR1 SGHRS and CDR2 YFSETQ. The DNA for the CDR3 is TGCGCCAGCAGCCGTAGCGGGAATGAGCAGTTCTTC. Translating it yields CASSRSGNEQFF.

This clonotype was picked up many times. This rearrangement joins TRBV20-1 to TRBJ2-1; the D is unclear. Looked up from germline, CDR1 is DFQATT and CDR2 is SNEGSKA (reference sequence). Trimming removed 3 bases at V and 5 bases at J, with 17 bases between. The CDR3 sequence is 15 residues long. The CDR3 DNA reads as TGCAGTGCTAGCCTGCCGCGGACCGTGGACAATGAGCAGTTCTTC. Translating gives CSASLPRTVDNEQFF.

This clonotype occurred many times. The gene calls are TRBV12-3 or TRBV12-4 and TRBJ1-5; D may be TRBD1 (6 bases). This CDR3 comprises 19 residues. The germline V and J ends were trimmed by 5 bases and 0 bases, with 23 bases remaining between them. The DNA for the CDR3 is TGTGCCAGCAGTCGTCCTACAGGGCCATCCCCTTATAGCAATCAGCCCCAGCATTTT. Translation gives CASSRPTGPSPYSNQPQHF.

This clonotype was recorded at least ten times. The chain couples TRBV4-1 to TRBJ2-3; unclear D gene. Germline values: CDR1 MGHRA, CDR2 YSYEKL. V lost 1 base to trimming and J lost 4 bases, with 6 bases between them. The CDR3 covers 13 residues. CDR3 in amino acids: CASSQVEADTQYF. DNA of the CDR3: TGCGCCAGCAGCCAAGTCGAGGCAGATACGCAGTATTTT.

The V call is TRBV7-2, the J call TRBJ1-1; D not resolved. Looked up from germline, CDR1 is SGHTA and CDR2 is FQGNSA. CDR3 length: 14 amino acids. V was pared by 5 bases and J by 2 bases, with 12 bases between. The CDR3 here is CASSPSPGNTEAFF. The DNA for the CDR3 is TGTGCCAGCAGCCCTTCGCCGGGCAACACTGAAGCTTTCTTT.

This clonotype was counted many times. This chain uses TRBV10-3 with TRBJ2-3, with 7 bases that match TRBD1. Germline loops: CDR1 ENHRY, CDR2 SYGVKD. With V trimmed by 2 bases and J by 6 bases, 8 bases remained unmatched. The CDR3 runs to 15 residues. CDR3 nucleotide sequence: TGTGCCATCAGTGAGGCCAAGGGGGCCGGTGATACGCAGTATTTT. Its protein is CAISEAKGAGDTQYF.

To note about this clonotype: Germline is not matched at one junction end, which may reflect a read error. V gene TRBV28 combines with J gene TRBJ1-3; a weak D match, TRBD1 (5 bases). Germline assignment: CDR1 MDHEN and CDR2 SYDVKM. The CDR3 loop spans 16 amino acids. CDR3 residues: CASGLSGLHSGNTIYF. The CDR3 DNA is TGTGCCAGCGGTTTATCGGGGCTTCACTCTGGAAACACCATATATTTT. Combining the CDR3 with reference TRBV28 and TRBJ1-3 gives the whole variable domain DVKVTQSSRYLVKRTGEKVFLECVQDMDHENMFWYRQDPGLGLRLIYFSYDVKMKEKGDIPEGYSVSREKKERFSLILESASTNQTSMYLCASGLSGLHSGNTIYFGEGSWLTVV.

The rearrangement joins TRBV5-1 to TRBJ2-5; tentatively, D is TRBD2 (5 bases). Trimming took 4 bases from V and 4 from J, leaving 14 bases between them. Germline V lookup: CDR1 SGHRS, CDR2 YFSETQ. This CDR3 is built from 14 residues. In DNA, the CDR3 is TGCGCCAGCAGCAAAACGGACGGGATAGAGACCCAGTACTTC. Translating it yields CASSKTDGIETQYF.

On this clonotype itself: A read error may be the cause here, since a much bigger clone is one base away. In DNA, the CDR3 is TGTGCCAGCACTCTGGGTGGTACGCGGTATTTT. Translating gives CASTLGGTRYF. The chain couples TRBV12-3 or TRBV12-4 to TRBJ2-3; D unclear. The CDR3 extends over 11 amino acids.